This T cell receptor (beta chain) is from a study of PD-1 blockade in classical Hodgkin lymphoma. Study findings and constraints: Relapsed/refractory patients reportedly had lower baseline diversity than newly diagnosed patients.

Only a few counts were recorded for this clone. Its specificity is unknown. The patients all showed relapse after autologous stem cell transplantation, while their brentuximab vedotin exposure varied. Germline V CDR1 and CDR2: SGHDT, YYEEEE. The CDR3 runs to 14 residues. V was cut by 3 bases and J by 6 bases, with 13 bases left in between. Sequencing used immunoSEQ multiplex PCR; TCRdb keeps in-frame clones, though not all of them. Among about 46,000 clones, over 60% were seen once, and the ten largest hold around 20%. The TCR sequence derives from a human donor with classical Hodgkin lymphoma. This chain connects TRBV5-6 to TRBJ2-1, with D possibly being TRBD1 or TRBD2 (5 bases each). The source was peripheral blood mononuclear cells (PBMCs), collected before the second cycle of nivolumab. The CDR3 loop is CASSSRPGGNEQFF. CDR3 coding DNA: TGTGCCAGCAGCTCCCGGCCTGGGGGCAATGAGCAGTTCTTC.